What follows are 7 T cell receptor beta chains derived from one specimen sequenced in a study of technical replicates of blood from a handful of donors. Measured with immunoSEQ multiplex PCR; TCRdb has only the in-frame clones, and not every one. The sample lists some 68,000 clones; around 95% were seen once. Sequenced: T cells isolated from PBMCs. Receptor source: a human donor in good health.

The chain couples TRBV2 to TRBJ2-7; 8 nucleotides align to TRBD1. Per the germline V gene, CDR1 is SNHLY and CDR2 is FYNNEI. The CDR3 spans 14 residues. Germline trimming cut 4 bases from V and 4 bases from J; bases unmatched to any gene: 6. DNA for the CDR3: TGTGCCAGCAGTGTACAGGGGGTTAGATACGAGCAGTACTTC. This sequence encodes CASSVQGVRYEQYF.

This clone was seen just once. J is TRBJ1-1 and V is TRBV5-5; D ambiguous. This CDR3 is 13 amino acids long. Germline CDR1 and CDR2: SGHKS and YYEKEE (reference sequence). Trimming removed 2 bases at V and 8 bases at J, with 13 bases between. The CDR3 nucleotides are TGTGCCAGCAGCTTTGAGAGGGATACGGAAGCTTTCTTT. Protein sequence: CASSFERDTEAFF.

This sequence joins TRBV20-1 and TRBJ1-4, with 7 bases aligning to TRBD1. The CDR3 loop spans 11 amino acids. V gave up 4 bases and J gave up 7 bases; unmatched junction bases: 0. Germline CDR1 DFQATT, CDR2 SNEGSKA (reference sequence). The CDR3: CSANRGEKLFF. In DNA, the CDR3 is TGCAGTGCTAACAGGGGTGAAAAACTGTTTTTT.

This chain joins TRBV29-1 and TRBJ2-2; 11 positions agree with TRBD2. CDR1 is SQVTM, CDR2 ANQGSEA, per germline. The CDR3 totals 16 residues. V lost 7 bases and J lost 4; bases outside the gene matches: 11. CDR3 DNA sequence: TGCAGCGCAAATGGGGCTAGCGGGAGGTCCACCGGGGAGCTGTTTTTT. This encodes CSANGASGRSTGELFF.

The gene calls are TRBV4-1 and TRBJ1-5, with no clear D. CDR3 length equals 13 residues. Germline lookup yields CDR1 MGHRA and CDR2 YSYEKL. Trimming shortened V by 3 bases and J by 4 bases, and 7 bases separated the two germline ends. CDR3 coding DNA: TGCGCCAGCAGCCATCCTCGGAATCAGCCCCAGCATTTT. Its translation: CASSHPRNQPQHF.

DNA for the CDR3: TGCAGCGTTGAAGGGCCAGTCTACAATGAGCAGTTCTTC. Its translation: CSVEGPVYNEQFF. This rearrangement joins TRBV29-1 to TRBJ2-1; the D is unclear. Trimming took 1 base from V and 3 from J, leaving 7 bases between them. Germline V gene data show CDR1 as SQVTM and CDR2 as ANQGSEA. CDR3 size: 13 residues.

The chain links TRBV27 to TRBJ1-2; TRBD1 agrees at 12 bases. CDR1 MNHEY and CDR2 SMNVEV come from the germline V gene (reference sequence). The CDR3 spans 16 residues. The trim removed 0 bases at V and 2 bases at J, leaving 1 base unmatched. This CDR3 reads CASSLSGTGGNYGYTF. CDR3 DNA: TGTGCCAGCAGTTTATCGGGGACAGGGGGCAACTATGGCTACACCTTC.